This T cell receptor (beta chain) was profiled in a study of T cells in Graves' hyperthyroidism and ophthalmopathy. This clonotype has ten or more counts. From RNA transcripts, TCR beta CDR3 regions were amplified. In the first-round RT-PCR of the TCR CDR3, the HTBI primer set was used. A single record per CDR3 protein comes from TCRdb applying MiXCR to the multiplex PCR reads. The table shows about 580,000 distinct CDR3 sequences, with under 60% occurring only once. The TCR was taken from a woman aged 18-29 years with Graves' hyperthyroidism. The sequencing sample was made of peripheral blood or thyroid tissue (not recorded which).

CDR3 DNA sequence: TGTGCCAGCAGCCCGCGACAGGGTAGGTTGAACACTGAAGCTTTCTTT. Its translation is CASSPRQGRLNTEAFF. The gene calls are TRBV7-6 and TRBJ1-1; 7 bases map to TRBD1. V dropped 5 bases and J dropped 0; count of bases not matched to a gene: 9. Per germline, CDR1 SGHVS and CDR2 FNYEAQ. This CDR3 comprises 16 residues. Together with reference TRBV7-6 and TRBJ1-1, the CDR3 gives the full variable domain: GAGVSQSPRYKVTKRGQDVALRCDPISGHVSLYWYRQALGQGPEFLTYFNYEAQQDKSGLPNDRFSAERPEGSISTLTIQRTEQRDSAMYRCASSPRQGRLNTEAFFGQGTRLTVV.